Following are 19 T cell receptor beta chains from one sample sequenced in a study of OX40 agonist ivuxolimab in advanced cancers. The method was immunoSEQ multiplex PCR; TCRdb's version includes in-frame clones alone and lacks a portion of them. This sample has about 82,000 clones, with about 91% found just once. Sequencing used CD4+ or CD8+ T cells sorted from blood, obtained in a trial of the OX40 agonist ivuxolimab. Every receptor here comes from an adult with an advanced solid tumor such as melanoma, head and neck, liver or kidney cancer.

The V call is TRBV19, the J call TRBJ2-2; D possibly corresponds to TRBD2 (6 bases). From germline, CDR1 is LNHDA and CDR2 SQIVND (reference sequence). V was clipped by 7 bases and J by 6 bases, with 12 bases between them. There are 13 residues in the CDR3. CDR3: CASKWGVPGELFF. The CDR3 DNA is TGTGCCAGTAAATGGGGGGTCCCCGGGGAGCTGTTTTTT.

The chain couples TRBV6-6 to TRBJ2-2; 8 nucleotides line up with TRBD2. Germline CDR1 and CDR2: MNHNY and SVGAGI (reference sequence). The CDR3 contains 15 residues. J lost 5 bases, V lost 3 bases, and 5 bases had no gene match. The CDR3 nucleotides read TGTGCCAGCAGTTATCCGGGACTAGGGACCGGGGAGCTGTTTTTT. Translating gives CASSYPGLGTGELFF.

This clone was recorded only once. The rearrangement links TRBV18 to TRBJ1-5; 8 bases agree with TRBD1. Trimming took 6 bases from V and 4 from J; bases not matched to a gene: 5. The CDR3 runs 14 residues. CDR1 and CDR2 from the germline V gene are KGHSH and LQKENI. CDR3 protein: CASSGQGGNQPQHF. The CDR3 DNA sequence: TGTGCCAGCTCTGGACAGGGAGGTAATCAGCCCCAGCATTTT.

A single count supports this clone. This chain links TRBV30 with TRBJ1-5; possible D gene TRBD1, 5 bases. Between the trimmed V and J ends, which lost 3 bases and 11 bases, there was a span of 17 bases. This CDR3 spans 13 amino acids. The germline V gene has CDR1 GTSNPN and CDR2 SVGIG (reference sequence). In DNA, the CDR3 is TGTGCCTGGAGCCAAGGGGCGGGGTTGGCCCAGCATTTT. This sequence encodes CAWSQGAGLAQHF.

The rearrangement links TRBV6-1 to TRBJ1-6; no clear D gene. CDR1 is MNHNS, CDR2 SASEGT, per germline. Deletions cut 0 bases from V and 8 bases from J, with 8 bases between. The length of the CDR3 is 14 residues. CDR3 in amino acids: CASSEAVADSPLHF. The CDR3 DNA sequence: TGTGCCAGCAGTGAAGCCGTGGCAGATTCACCCCTCCACTTT.

The chain combines TRBV19 with TRBJ2-1; maybe TRBD1 (5 bases). Germline V gives CDR1 LNHDA, CDR2 SQIVND (reference sequence). This CDR3 is built from 15 residues. V lost 7 bases and J lost 6, with 19 bases in between. CDR3 coding DNA: TGTGCCAGTACCAGATACGGCCAGGGCCGCAATGAGCAGTTCTTC. This translates into CASTRYGQGRNEQFF.

The rearrangement uses TRBV6-4 and TRBJ2-3; 8 positions agree with TRBD2. This CDR3 has 16 amino acids. Germline CDR1 is MRHNA and CDR2 is SNTAGT. Losses at the gene ends were 5 bases for V and 3 bases for J; bases not matched to a gene: 10. This CDR3 reads CASSTNSGTRTDTQYF. CDR3 DNA sequence: TGTGCCAGCAGTACGAATAGCGGGACACGAACAGATACGCAGTATTTT.

This clone was recorded a few times. The chain joins TRBV28 to TRBJ2-7; 11 bases align to TRBD2. The V segment lost 7 bases and the J segment 4 bases; nucleotides outside the gene matches: 9. The CDR3 runs 15 residues. The V gene's germline CDR1 is MDHEN and CDR2 SYDVKM. Here the CDR3 reads CASIPPSGRPYEQYF. The CDR3 region has the DNA TGTGCCAGCATACCCCCTAGCGGGAGGCCTTACGAGCAGTACTTC.

The J gene is TRBJ2-7, the V gene TRBV11-2; a weak D match, TRBD2 (5 bases). The germline CDR1 and CDR2 sequences are SGHAT and FQNNGV. The CDR3 spans 14 residues. V lost 5 bases to trimming and J lost 5 bases, with 16 bases between them. The CDR3 DNA follows: TGTGCCAGCAGCCCGTCTTTGGTCGGGGACGAGCAGTACTTC. This codes for CASSPSLVGDEQYF.

The chain's CDR3 is CASSPTLRENTEAFF. The CDR3 nucleotides read TGCGCCAGCAGCCCCACTTTGAGGGAGAACACTGAAGCTTTCTTT. The chain carries TRBV5-1 and TRBJ1-1, with unresolved D. CDR3 size: 15 residues. The V gene's germline CDR1 is SGHRS and CDR2 YFSETQ. With 4 bases removed from V and 1 base from J, the gap between germline ends came to 14 bases.

The V and J genes are TRBV18 and TRBJ1-1; D remains ambiguous. The V and J ends lost 2 bases and 7 bases respectively, with 20 bases between them. This CDR3 is built from 16 residues. The germline V gene encodes CDR1 KGHSH and CDR2 LQKENI. The CDR3 loop reads CASSPAMLPNPNEAFF. CDR3 sequence (DNA): TGTGCCAGCTCACCAGCGATGCTGCCGAATCCCAATGAAGCTTTCTTT.

This chain joins TRBV6-1 and TRBJ1-1; tentative D call: TRBD1 (5 bases). Germline-derived CDR1 and CDR2 are MNHNS and SASEGT. The CDR3 sequence is 15 residues long. V was shortened by 3 bases and J by 2 bases, with 13 bases between the two germline ends. The CDR3 nucleotides are TGTGCCAGCAGTGATCTTCAGGGTACAAACACTGAAGCTTTCTTT. Amino acids: CASSDLQGTNTEAFF.

This chain connects TRBV5-1 to TRBJ2-1; 10 bases line up with TRBD2. V was clipped by 4 bases and J by 7 bases; unmatched bases: 5. CDR1 is SGHRS and CDR2 is YFSETQ in the germline V gene. The CDR3 consists of 14 residues. In DNA, the CDR3 is TGCGCCAGCAGCCGACCGGGACTAGCGAATGAGCAGTTCTTC. It translates to CASSRPGLANEQFF.

This clone was observed a handful of times. V and J are TRBV29-1 and TRBJ2-1; D might be TRBD2 (6 bases). Germline lookup yields CDR1 SQVTM and CDR2 ANQGSEA. The CDR3 runs 12 residues. CDR3 nucleotide sequence: TGCAGTAAGACTAGCTCCTACAATGAGCAGTTCTTC. Amino acids: CSKTSSYNEQFF.

The J gene is TRBJ2-2, the V gene TRBV2, with 10 bases identical to TRBD2. With 1 base clipped from V and 3 bases from J, the junction kept 2 bases outside the gene matches. The CDR3 has 16 amino acids. Germline V gene sequence: CDR1 SNHLY, CDR2 FYNNEI. The CDR3 region has the DNA TGTGCCAGCAGTGAAGGGACTAGCGGCCACACCGGGGAGCTGTTTTTT. Encoded protein: CASSEGTSGHTGELFF.

The chain couples TRBV6-5 to TRBJ1-5; unclear D gene. Germline CDR1 is MNHEY and CDR2 is SVGAGI. Deletions cut 5 bases from V and 3 bases from J, with 5 bases between. CDR3 length: 12 residues. CDR3 residues: CASSRYNQPQHF. The CDR3, as DNA: TGTGCCAGCAGTCGCTACAATCAGCCCCAGCATTTT.

This chain joins TRBV23-1 and TRBJ2-7, with TRBD2 matching over 8 bases. TRBV23-1 is flagged as an ORF with uncertain function. The CDR3 contains 16 residues. The V segment lost 8 bases and the J segment 1 base; nucleotides outside the gene matches: 13. CDR3 region: CASGLRWTSRSYEQYF. The DNA for the CDR3 is TGCGCCAGCGGACTCAGGTGGACTAGCAGGTCCTACGAGCAGTACTTC.

This chain connects TRBV28 to TRBJ1-5, with a possible D match to TRBD1 (5 bases). There are 15 residues in the CDR3. Trimming stripped 7 bases from V and 2 bases from J, with 15 bases between. CDR1 and CDR2 from the germline V gene are MDHEN and SYDVKM. The CDR3 sequence: CASNLGGFGNQPQHF. The CDR3 coding sequence is TGTGCCAGCAACTTGGGGGGGTTCGGCAATCAGCCCCAGCATTTT.

The rearrangement links TRBV7-9 to TRBJ2-7; 11 positions agree with TRBD1. There are 15 residues in the CDR3. V was clipped by 3 bases and J by 1 base; unmatched bases: 2. Germline V lookup: CDR1 SEHNR, CDR2 FQNEAQ (reference sequence). CDR3 DNA sequence: TGTGCCAGCAGCTTTGGGACAGGGGGTTCCTACGAGCAGTACTTC. Residues: CASSFGTGGSYEQYF.